This T cell receptor (beta chain) was captured by sequencing in a study of prognosis after radiotherapy for stage I lung cancer. About the study: Enrolled patients comprised around 13 with newly diagnosed primary stage I lung tumors and several with oligometastatic NSCLC after surgical resection of the primary tumor. Radiotherapy was followed by distant metastases in several patients, which appeared at a median of roughly seven months; about 14 patients showed no significant progression.

Without prior chemotherapy, radiotherapy or other malignancies, every patient was node-negative by CT and PET/CT. Amplification of TCR beta CDR3 from genomic DNA used two-round multiplex PCR. For every TRBV and TRBJ gene, a specific primer was used in first-round PCR. TCRdb passed the multiplex PCR reads through MiXCR, listing each CDR3 protein once. The repertoire consists of 45,000 to 70,000 distinct CDR3 sequences, with 26% occurring once and the leading ten covering under 10%. After removal of 5 bases from V and 0 bases from J, the junction contained 5 bases not matched to a gene. Germline V gives CDR1 SGHTA, CDR2 FQGNSA. There are 15 residues in the CDR3. This clonotype has a count of ten or more.

This chain connects TRBV7-2 to TRBJ1-2, with 8 positions matching TRBD1. Material: PBMCs, obtained before or after stereotactic body radiation therapy (not recorded which). This sequence originates from a donor aged 50 or older with non-small cell lung cancer. This CDR3 is CASSPGQGPNYGYTF. In DNA, the CDR3 is TGTGCCAGCAGCCCCGGACAGGGCCCTAACTATGGCTACACCTTC.